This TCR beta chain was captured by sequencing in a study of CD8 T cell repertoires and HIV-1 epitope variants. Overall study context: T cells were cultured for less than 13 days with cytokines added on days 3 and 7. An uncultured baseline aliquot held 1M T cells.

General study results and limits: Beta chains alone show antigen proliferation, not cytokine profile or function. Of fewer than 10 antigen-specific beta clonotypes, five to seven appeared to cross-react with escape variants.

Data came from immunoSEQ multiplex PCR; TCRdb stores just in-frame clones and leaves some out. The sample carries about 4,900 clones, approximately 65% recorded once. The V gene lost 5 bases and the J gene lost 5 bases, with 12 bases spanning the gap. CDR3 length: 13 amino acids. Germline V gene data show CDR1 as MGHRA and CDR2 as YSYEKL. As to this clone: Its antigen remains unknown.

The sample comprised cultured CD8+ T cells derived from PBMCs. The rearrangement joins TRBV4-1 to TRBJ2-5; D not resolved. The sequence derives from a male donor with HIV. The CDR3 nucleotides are TGCGCCAGCAGCTCCCTTCTCACGGAGACCCAGTACTTC. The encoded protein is CASSSLLTETQYF.